This T cell receptor (beta chain) derives from a study of low-dose radiotherapy and immunotherapy resistance in tumors. Study overall: Cohort 2 patients were irradiated with 1 Gy every two weeks, reaching 13 Gy over 26 weeks. Intravenous administration to patients comprised nivolumab at 240 mg every two weeks and ipilimumab at 1 mg/kg every six weeks. Intravenous cyclophosphamide 200 mg/m2 was given every two weeks, one day before radiation and immunotherapy.

Time point denoted: after trial treatment. The treatment is: LDRT plus nivolumab, ipilimumab, low-dose cyclophosphamide and aspirin (RACIN trial). Trimming stripped 5 bases from V and 1 base from J, with 11 bases between. CDR3 length: 13 amino acids. Germline loops: CDR1 SQVTM, CDR2 ANQGSEA. In this sample, this clonotype turned up many times. With TRAV- and TRBV-specific primers, first-strand cDNA was made, covering the alpha and beta chains. The authors amplified TCRs for roughly 20 PCR cycles with a constant-region primer and a V-primer adapter. The isolated mRNA underwent amplification through in vitro transcription. Each CDR3 protein gets one entry after TCRdb re-called the reads with MiXCR. The sample contains about 97,000 distinct CDR3 sequences, around 21% of which appear only once.

This TCR derives from a male donor with prostate cancer. Sequences were derived from PBMCs, sampled after low-dose radiotherapy plus immunotherapy. The V and J genes are TRBV29-1 and TRBJ1-1, with TRBD1 as a possible D gene (5 bases). CDR3 coding DNA: TGCAGCGTTTATAGCAGGGAGAACACTGAAGCTTTCTTT. Its translation: CSVYSRENTEAFF.